The 3 T cell receptor beta chains given below trace back to one sample, sequenced in a study of PD-L1 blockade in urothelial cancer. Indicated time point: pretreatment peripheral blood. Using immunoSEQ multiplex PCR, the repertoire was profiled, and TCRdb retains in-frame clones only, with some absent. The sample lists tens of thousands of clones, 75% to 90% occurring once. The sample consisted of PBMCs, taken around atezolizumab (anti-PD-L1) treatment. Receptors were obtained from an older man with urothelial cancer.

The rearrangement joins TRBV9 to TRBJ2-1; 13 bases are a match to TRBD2. From germline, CDR1 is SGDLS and CDR2 YYNGEE. The ends lost 3 bases at V and 4 bases at J; junction bases unmatched: 7. This CDR3 comprises 17 residues. CDR3 sequence (DNA): TGTGCCAGCAGCGCACCCGGGACTAGCGGGAAATACAATGAGCAGTTCTTC. It codes for CASSAPGTSGKYNEQFF.

The CDR3 here is CASSQEDRGHEQYF. The CDR3 DNA follows: TGCGCCAGCAGCCAAGAAGACAGGGGCCACGAGCAGTACTTC. The chain combines TRBV4-3 with TRBJ2-7; 8 bases match TRBD1. Trimming took 0 bases from V and 5 from J; bases not matched to a gene: 3. CDR3 length: 14 amino acids. The V gene's germline CDR1 is LGHNA and CDR2 YSLEER.

The CDR3 DNA reads as TGCGCCAGCATTTCGACAGGGAAGGTAGGTCAGCCCCAGCATTTT. The encoded protein is CASISTGKVGQPQHF. The chain recombines TRBV23-1 with TRBJ1-5; 7 bases line up with TRBD1. TRBV23-1 has ORF status, its function being uncertain. V trimming: 7 bases; J trimming: 6 bases; junction bases outside the gene matches: 12. This CDR3 is built from 15 residues.